Detailed here is one T cell receptor (beta chain). Its antigen specificity is not known. Base qualities are not at hand, and no much larger clone is one base apart. This specimen belongs to a study of fetal regulatory T cell absence and autoimmunity (dated 2017 in TCRdb). For the wider study: Exocrine pancreas autoimmunity was observed in the IPEX patients in the absence of clinical diabetes.

The DNeasy Blood and Tissue Kit was used to extract roughly 2-3.1 ug of genomic DNA from umbilical cord blood or frozen pancreas. The investigation overall reported the following: The oligoclonal enrichment was interpreted as supporting antigen-driven autoimmunity in the pancreas before birth in IPEX syndrome. Compared with cord blood, the pancreas TCR compartment showed significant oligoclonal enrichment, and some top clones were enriched more than 85-fold. Cord blood and pancreas had broadly similar TRB gene family usage, which resembled published neonatal and adult repertoires.

On the immunoSEQ human TCRbeta survey platform, a two-step multiplex PCR amplified and barcoded the TCRbeta CDR3 regions. Libraries were sequenced on Illumina instruments, and IgH from the same samples was sequenced in parallel. The study's processing was this. Raw reads were filtered against IMGT V, D, J definitions and binned by a nearest-neighbor algorithm to remove PCR and sequencing errors. Clones were defined by identical nucleotide sequence; differential abundance between tissues used per-clone Fisher exact tests with pFDR threshold p<0.01. A minimum inclusion filter of 10 in either sample excluded clones with frequencies too low for statistical inference. The immunoSEQ Analyzer was used for pairwise clonal comparisons, while IMGT tools were used to assess gene family usage. TCRdb mirrors the immuneACCESS table, restricted to in-frame sequences. Some clones are absent from its copies; in checked studies, under half trace to an unresolved V gene, and the reason for the others is unknown. The V and J calls and clone size come from that table; D and trimming were worked out from the DNA. For this sample there are some 50,000 clones; roughly four fifths appear just once. The ten biggest clones cover approximately 0.45% of the sample.

The CDR3 covers 13 residues, taking in both the cysteine and the phenylalanine. Left in the record is the CDR3 DNA by itself, 39 bases read in frame from the first base. Per the germline V gene, SGHRS is the CDR1 and YFSETQ is the CDR2. V is cut by 0 bases and J by 7 bases, and the space between the germline ends is 8 bases. This clonotype was sampled from a newborn boy with IPEX syndrome. The rearrangement combines TRBV5-1 with TRBJ2-4, with the D call tentatively TRBD1 or TRBD2, each fitting 6 bases. Input material: cord blood. CDR3 region: CASSLGGGNIQYF. The nucleotide sequence is given as TGCGCCAGCAGCTTGGGAGGGGGGAACATTCAGTACTTC.